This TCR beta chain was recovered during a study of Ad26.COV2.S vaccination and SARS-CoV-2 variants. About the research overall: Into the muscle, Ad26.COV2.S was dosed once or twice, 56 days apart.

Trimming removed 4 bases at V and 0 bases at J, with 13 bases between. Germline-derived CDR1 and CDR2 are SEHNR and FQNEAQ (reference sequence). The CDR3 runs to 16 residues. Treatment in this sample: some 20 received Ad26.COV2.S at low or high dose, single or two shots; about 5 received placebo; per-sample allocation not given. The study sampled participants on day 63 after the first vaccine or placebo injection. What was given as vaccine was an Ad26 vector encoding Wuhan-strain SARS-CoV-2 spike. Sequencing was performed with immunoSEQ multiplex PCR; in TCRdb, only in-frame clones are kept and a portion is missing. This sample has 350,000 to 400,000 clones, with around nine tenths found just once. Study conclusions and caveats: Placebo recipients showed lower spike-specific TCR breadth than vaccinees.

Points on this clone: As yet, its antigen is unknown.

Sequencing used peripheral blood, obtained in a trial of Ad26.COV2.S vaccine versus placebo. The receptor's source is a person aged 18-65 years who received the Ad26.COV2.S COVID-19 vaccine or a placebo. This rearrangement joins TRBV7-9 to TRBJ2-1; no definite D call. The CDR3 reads CASSSESWSSYNEQFF. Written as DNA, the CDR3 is TGTGCCAGCAGCTCTGAAAGCTGGAGCTCCTACAATGAGCAGTTCTTC.